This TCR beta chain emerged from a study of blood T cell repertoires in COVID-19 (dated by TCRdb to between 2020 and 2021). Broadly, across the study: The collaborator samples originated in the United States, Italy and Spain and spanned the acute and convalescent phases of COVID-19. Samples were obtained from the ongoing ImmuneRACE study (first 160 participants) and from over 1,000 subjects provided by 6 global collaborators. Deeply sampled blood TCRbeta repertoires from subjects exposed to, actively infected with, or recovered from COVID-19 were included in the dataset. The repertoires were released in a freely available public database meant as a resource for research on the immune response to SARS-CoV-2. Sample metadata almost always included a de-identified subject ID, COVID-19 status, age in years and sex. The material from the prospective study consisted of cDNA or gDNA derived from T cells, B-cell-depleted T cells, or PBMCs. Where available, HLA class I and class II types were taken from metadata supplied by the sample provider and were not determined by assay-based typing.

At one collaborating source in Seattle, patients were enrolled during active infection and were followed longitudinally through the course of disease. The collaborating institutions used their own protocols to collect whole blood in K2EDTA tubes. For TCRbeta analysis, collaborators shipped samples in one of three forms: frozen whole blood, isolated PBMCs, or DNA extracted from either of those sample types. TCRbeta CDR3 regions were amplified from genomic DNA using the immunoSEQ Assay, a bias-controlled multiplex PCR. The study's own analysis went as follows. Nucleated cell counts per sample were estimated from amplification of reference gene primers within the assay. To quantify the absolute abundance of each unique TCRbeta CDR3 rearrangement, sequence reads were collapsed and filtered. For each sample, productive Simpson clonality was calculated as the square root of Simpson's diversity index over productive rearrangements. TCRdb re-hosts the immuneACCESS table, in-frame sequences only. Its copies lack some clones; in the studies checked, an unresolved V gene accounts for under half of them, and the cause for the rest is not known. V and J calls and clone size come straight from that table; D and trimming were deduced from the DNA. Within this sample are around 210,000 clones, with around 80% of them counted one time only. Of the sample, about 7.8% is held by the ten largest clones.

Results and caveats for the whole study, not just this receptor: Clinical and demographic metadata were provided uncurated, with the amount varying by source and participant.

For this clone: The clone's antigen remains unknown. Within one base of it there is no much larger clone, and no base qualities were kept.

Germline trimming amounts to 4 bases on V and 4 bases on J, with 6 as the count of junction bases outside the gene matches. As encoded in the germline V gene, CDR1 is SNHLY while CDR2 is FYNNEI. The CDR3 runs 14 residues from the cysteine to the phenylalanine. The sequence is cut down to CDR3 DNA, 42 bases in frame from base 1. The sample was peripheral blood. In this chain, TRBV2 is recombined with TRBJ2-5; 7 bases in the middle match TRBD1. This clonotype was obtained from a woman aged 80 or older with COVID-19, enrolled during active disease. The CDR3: CASSGRGLVETQYF. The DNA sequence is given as TGTGCCAGCAGTGGTAGGGGGCTCGTAGAGACCCAGTACTTC. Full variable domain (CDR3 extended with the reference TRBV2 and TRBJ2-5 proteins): EPEVTQTPSHQVTQMGQEVILRCVPISNHLYFYWYRQILGQKVEFLVSFYNNEISEKSEIFDDQFSVERPDGSNFTLKIRSTKLEDSAMYFCASSGRGLVETQYFGPGTRLLVL.